The 21 T cell receptor beta chains presented below share a single source sample, sequenced in a study of blood T cell repertoires in COVID-19. TCRdb's copy holds only in-frame clones and misses some; the assay was immunoSEQ multiplex PCR. The sample records about 260,000 clones, roughly 90% being singletons. Sequenced sample: PBMCs or T cells enriched from blood (not recorded which). These receptors all stem from a man aged 40-50 years who had been exposed to COVID-19.

The chain employs TRBV11-1 and TRBJ2-5; TRBD2 is a possible D gene (5 bases). The CDR3 loop spans 14 amino acids. The germline V gene encodes CDR1 SGHAT and CDR2 FQDESV (reference sequence). Trimming shortened V by 3 bases and J by 4 bases, and 12 bases separated the two germline ends. CDR3 sequence reads: CASSFISVRETQYF. The CDR3 nucleotides are TGTGCCAGCAGCTTTATTAGCGTAAGAGAGACCCAGTACTTC.

The rearrangement links TRBV6-5 to TRBJ1-6; perhaps TRBD1 as D (6 bases). The germline CDR1 and CDR2 sequences are MNHEY and SVGAGI. Between the trimmed V and J ends, which lost 0 bases and 2 bases, there was a span of 8 bases. The CDR3 covers 16 residues. The CDR3 region is CASSYSGQTYNSPLHF. CDR3 sequence (DNA): TGTGCCAGCAGTTACTCTGGACAGACCTATAATTCACCCCTCCACTTT.

This clone was observed once. The gene calls are TRBV14 and TRBJ2-1; the match to TRBD2 covers 15 bases. The CDR3 length is 17 residues. Losses at the gene ends were 4 bases for V and 7 bases for J; bases not matched to a gene: 8. Germline loops: CDR1 SGHDN, CDR2 FVKESK. CDR3: CASSPRTSGRAGNEQFF. The CDR3 region has the DNA TGTGCCAGCAGCCCCCGGACTAGCGGGAGGGCGGGGAATGAGCAGTTCTTC.

Here the CDR3 reads CASSPSTDRGGEKLFF. The CDR3 region has the DNA TGTGCCAGCTCACCATCCACGGACAGGGGAGGTGAAAAACTGTTTTTT. The gene calls are TRBV18 and TRBJ1-4; 9 nucleotides align to TRBD1. The CDR3 spans 16 residues. Trimming cost V 2 bases and J 7 bases; bases outside gene matches: 8. The germline CDR1 and CDR2 sequences are KGHSH and LQKENI. Variable domain in full (rest from reference TRBV18 and TRBJ1-4): NAGVMQNPRHLVRRRGQEARLRCSPMKGHSHVYWYRQLPEEGLKFMVYLQKENIIDESGMPKERFSAEFPKEGPSILRIQQVVRGDSAAYFCASSPSTDRGGEKLFFGSGTQLSVL.

This rearrangement joins TRBV19 to TRBJ2-3, with 12 bases that match TRBD2. Germline assignment: CDR1 LNHDA and CDR2 SQIVND (reference sequence). The J segment lost 4 bases and the V segment lost 1 base, leaving 6 bases of the junction unmatched. This CDR3 region has 17 residues. CDR3 sequence: CASSIVGGLAGPDTQYF. CDR3 sequence (DNA): TGTGCCAGTAGTATAGTTGGAGGACTAGCGGGACCAGATACGCAGTATTTT.

V gene TRBV7-9 combines with J gene TRBJ2-2; 12 nucleotides match TRBD2. Germline V gene data show CDR1 as SEHNR and CDR2 as FQNEAQ (reference sequence). V was pared by 5 bases and J by 6 bases, with 7 bases of the junction left unmatched. CDR3 length equals 16 residues. The CDR3 loop reads CASSLLLAGGAGELFF. In DNA, the CDR3 is TGTGCCAGCAGCCTACTGCTAGCGGGAGGGGCCGGGGAGCTGTTTTTT. The full variable domain, in which reference TRBV7-9 and TRBJ2-2 provide the parts outside the CDR3, is DTGVSQNPRHKITKRGQNVTFRCDPISEHNRLYWYRQTLGQGPEFLTYFQNEAQLEKSRLLSDRFSAERPKGSFSTLEIQRTEQGDSAMYLCASSLLLAGGAGELFFGEGSRLTVL.

This clone appeared once. The chain recombines TRBV12-5 with TRBJ1-3; 7 bases fit TRBD1. Trimming cost V 7 bases and J 1 base; bases outside gene matches: 4. CDR3 length: 14 residues. Germline V gives CDR1 LGHNT, CDR2 FRNRAP. The CDR3 DNA reads TGTGCTAGTGCCCCAGGGGGGTCTGGAAACACCATATATTTT. This codes for CASAPGGSGNTIYF.

The gene calls are TRBV11-3 and TRBJ2-1; D possibly corresponds to TRBD1 (5 bases). V shed 7 bases and J shed 4 bases, with 14 bases lying between them. This CDR3 has 14 amino acids. The germline gives CDR1 SGHNT, CDR2 YENEEA. The CDR3 DNA reads as TGTGCCAGCAAGGGGCAGGGATTATACAATGAGCAGTTCTTC. This gives the protein CASKGQGLYNEQFF.

V and J are TRBV5-1 and TRBJ2-1, with TRBD2 identical over 11 bases. V lost 4 bases and J lost 6; bases outside the gene matches: 9. Germline V lookup: CDR1 SGHRS, CDR2 YFSETQ. The CDR3 sequence is 16 residues long. CDR3 coding DNA: TGCGCCAGCAGCGGGGTCCTAGCGGGAGGCTTCAATGAGCAGTTCTTC. Translating gives CASSGVLAGGFNEQFF.

The rearrangement joins TRBV6-4 to TRBJ1-1; the match to TRBD1 covers 8 bases. CDR3 length: 16 amino acids. Germline V CDR1 and CDR2: MRHNA, SNTAGT. V lost 3 bases and J lost 4; bases outside the gene matches: 10. In nucleotides, the CDR3 is TGTGCCAGCAGTGAATCACCCCAGGGGGCTGGCACTGAAGCTTTCTTT. It yields the protein CASSESPQGAGTEAFF.

The V and J genes are TRBV19 and TRBJ2-2; a weak D match, TRBD2 (5 bases). From germline, CDR1 is LNHDA and CDR2 SQIVND (reference sequence). This CDR3 region has 17 residues. The V end lost 1 base, the J end lost 3 bases, and 15 bases lay between the germline ends. This CDR3 reads CASSIVRASLYTGELFF. The CDR3 DNA reads TGTGCCAGTAGTATAGTCCGGGCTAGCTTGTACACCGGGGAGCTGTTTTTT.

In its sample, this clone was seen once. The V and J genes are TRBV28 and TRBJ1-4; a possible D gene is TRBD1 (6 bases). The length of the CDR3 is 16 residues. Germline values: CDR1 MDHEN, CDR2 SYDVKM. The V and J ends lost 7 bases and 4 bases respectively, with 19 bases between them. The CDR3: CASTTGVGAGNEKLFF. The DNA of the CDR3 is TGTGCCAGCACAACCGGGGTGGGGGCAGGTAATGAAAAACTGTTTTTT.

CDR3 nucleotides: TGTGCCAGCAGTGACGGGACAGCTAATAATTCACCCCTCCACTTT. It yields the protein CASSDGTANNSPLHF. This chain links TRBV2 with TRBJ1-6, with 7 bases aligning to TRBD1. With V trimmed by 3 bases and J by 5 bases, 4 bases remained unmatched. Germline V CDR1 and CDR2: SNHLY, FYNNEI. The CDR3 consists of 15 residues.

The sample holds one count of this clone. The chain employs TRBV4-1 and TRBJ2-3; 8 bases are shared with TRBD1. This CDR3 is built from 16 residues. J gave up 2 bases and V 6 bases, and 10 bases lay outside the gene matches. Germline loops: CDR1 MGHRA, CDR2 YSYEKL. CDR3 DNA sequence: TGCGCCAGCAGGACCCCAGGGGGCCCCTCCACAGATACGCAGTATTTT. It codes for CASRTPGGPSTDTQYF.

The CDR3 is CASSLGASGQETQYF. The DNA for the CDR3 is TGTGCCAGCAGCTTAGGGGCTAGCGGTCAAGAGACCCAGTACTTC. This rearrangement joins TRBV11-2 to TRBJ2-5; 7 bases fit TRBD2. The CDR3 sequence is 15 residues long. The V gene end was trimmed by 1 base and the J gene end by 2 bases; junction bases not matched to a gene: 4. Germline V CDR1 and CDR2: SGHAT, FQNNGV.

The chain couples TRBV28 to TRBJ1-2; 7 positions agree with TRBD1. V lost 10 bases to trimming and J lost 7 bases; unmatched junction nucleotides: 12. CDR3 size: 13 residues. The V gene's germline CDR1 is MDHEN and CDR2 SYDVKM. CDR3 residues: CAILKTGAGGYTF. DNA of the CDR3: TGTGCCATCCTAAAAACAGGGGCCGGTGGCTACACCTTC.

The gene calls are TRBV7-2 and TRBJ1-3; 7 bases are shared with TRBD1. There are 19 residues in the CDR3. J gave up 0 bases and V 5 bases, and 16 bases lay outside the gene matches. CDR1 is SGHTA and CDR2 is FQGNSA in the germline V gene. The CDR3 reads CASSVPGQIPRDSGNTIYF. The DNA of the CDR3 is TGTGCCAGCAGCGTCCCGGGACAGATCCCCCGTGACTCTGGAAACACCATATATTTT. Full variable domain (outside the CDR3, taken from reference TRBV7-2 and TRBJ1-3): GAGVSQSPSNKVTEKGKDVELRCDPISGHTALYWYRQSLGQGLEFLIYFQGNSAPDKSGLPSDRFSAERTGGSVSTLTIQRTQQEDSAVYLCASSVPGQIPRDSGNTIYFGEGSWLTVV.

The chain uses TRBV5-1 and TRBJ2-5; D remains unclear. Germline assignment: CDR1 SGHRS and CDR2 YFSETQ. The V end lost 0 bases, the J end lost 5 bases, and 11 bases lay between the germline ends. CDR3 size: 14 residues. CDR3: CASSLATLRETQYF. DNA of the CDR3: TGCGCCAGCAGCTTGGCAACATTGAGGGAGACCCAGTACTTC.

The rearrangement uses TRBV6-5 and TRBJ2-2; no clear D gene. V lost 2 bases, J lost 1 base, and 11 bases lay in between. This CDR3 is 16 amino acids long. CDR1 and CDR2 from the germline V gene are MNHEY and SVGAGI. The CDR3 reads CASSYHITGNTGELFF. The CDR3, as DNA: TGTGCCAGCAGTTACCATATTACGGGGAACACCGGGGAGCTGTTTTTT.

This chain uses TRBV2 with TRBJ1-3; no firm D call. The ends were cut back, 3 bases at V and 0 bases at J, with 6 bases in the middle. This CDR3 is built from 14 residues. In germline, CDR1 is SNHLY, CDR2 FYNNEI. CDR3 protein: CASSDIGSGNTIYF. The CDR3 nucleotides are TGTGCCAGCAGTGATATCGGCTCTGGAAACACCATATATTTT.

The V and J genes are TRBV7-3 and TRBJ2-1, with 8 bases that match TRBD1. Germline loops: CDR1 SGHTA, CDR2 FQGTGA. The CDR3 loop spans 15 amino acids. V lost 1 base and J lost 5; bases outside the gene matches: 4. CDR3 region: CASSLRRTGNNEQFF. CDR3 in DNA: TGTGCCAGCAGCTTAAGACGGACAGGGAACAATGAGCAGTTCTTC.